The sequence of this T cell receptor beta chain was determined in a study of lymphopenia after photon versus proton radiotherapy. Study-wide points: Under photons, naive T cells and diversity fell while effector/memory populations rose.

Here immunoSEQ multiplex PCR was the method, and the copy in TCRdb shows in-frame clones only, minus some. The profile shows more than 30,000 clones, approximately 89% of them singletons. The CDR3 is 15 residues long. Germline CDR1 reads SGHAT; CDR2 reads FQNNGV. V was clipped by 1 base and J by 4 bases; unmatched bases: 6. As concerns this clone: Its target is not known.

This specimen consisted of peripheral blood, obtained from a patient treated with proton-based radiotherapy. The clonotype was recovered from a woman between 70 and 85 years old with pancreatic cancer. Some clones in this sample may be carry-over from other donors' samples. The J gene is TRBJ1-2, the V gene TRBV11-2; 7 nucleotides line up with TRBD1. The CDR3 reads CASSLGTGDGYGYTF. The CDR3 region has the DNA TGTGCCAGCAGCTTAGGTACAGGGGACGGCTATGGCTACACCTTC.